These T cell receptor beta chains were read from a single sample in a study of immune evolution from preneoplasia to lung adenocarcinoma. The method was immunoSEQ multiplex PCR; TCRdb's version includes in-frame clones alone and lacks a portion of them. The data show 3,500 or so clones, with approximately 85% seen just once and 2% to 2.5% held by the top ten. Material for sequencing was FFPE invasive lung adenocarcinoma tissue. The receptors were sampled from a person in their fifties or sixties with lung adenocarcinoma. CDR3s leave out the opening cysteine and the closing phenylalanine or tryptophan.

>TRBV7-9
ASSLRDGSSYEQY
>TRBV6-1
ASSRTSGTSGELF
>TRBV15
ATSYRTGSKEKLF
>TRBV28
ASSFVAGATDTQY
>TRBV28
ASSLSEGLSSPLH
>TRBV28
ASSSPGQGSGNTIY
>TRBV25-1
ASTLREVSYEQY
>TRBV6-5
ASSYNLAIQDGYT
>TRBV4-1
ASSQDLKYGYT
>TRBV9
ASSVDGRGQGDSGYT
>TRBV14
ASSQDRQTNEKLF
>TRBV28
ASSRGSYTDTQY
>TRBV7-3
AISDGTGEDQPQH
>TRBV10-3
AISESGRHYGYT
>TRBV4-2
ASSRTSARGVAKNIQY
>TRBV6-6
ASSKNRRSIQETQY
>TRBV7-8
ASSLVGGANYGYT
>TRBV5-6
ASSLGPDRDYGYT
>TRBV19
ASSTISGSSYNEQF
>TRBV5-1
ASSWYNEQF
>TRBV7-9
ASSSGGLFTDTQY
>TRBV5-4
ASSLGRDSSYEQY
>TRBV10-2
ASSRDRSNEQF
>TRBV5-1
ASSLRDRGDTQY
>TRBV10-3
AISEGDLNTEAF
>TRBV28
ASSLRQGGAETQY
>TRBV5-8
ASSPRYGRGGNEQF
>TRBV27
ASSLSIGLADTGELF
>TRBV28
ASSSPNRGGTYEQY
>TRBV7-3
ASSLSLAGVSIYEQY
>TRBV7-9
ASNSRGGTGANVLT
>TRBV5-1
ASSLANSYEQY